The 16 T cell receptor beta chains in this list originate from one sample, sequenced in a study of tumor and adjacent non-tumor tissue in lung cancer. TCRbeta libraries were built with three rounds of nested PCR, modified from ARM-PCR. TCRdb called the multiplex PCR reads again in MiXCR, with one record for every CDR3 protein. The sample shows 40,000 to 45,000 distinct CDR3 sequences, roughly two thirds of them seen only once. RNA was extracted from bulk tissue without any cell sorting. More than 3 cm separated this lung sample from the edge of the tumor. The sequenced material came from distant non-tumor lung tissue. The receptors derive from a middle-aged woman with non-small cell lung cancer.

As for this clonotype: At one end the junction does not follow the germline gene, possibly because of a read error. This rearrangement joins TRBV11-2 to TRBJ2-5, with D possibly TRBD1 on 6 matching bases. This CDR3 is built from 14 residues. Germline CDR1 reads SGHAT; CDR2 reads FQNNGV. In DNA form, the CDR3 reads TGTGCCAGCAGCTTAGACAAGGGGGTTGAGACCCAATACTTC. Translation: CASSLDKGVETQYF. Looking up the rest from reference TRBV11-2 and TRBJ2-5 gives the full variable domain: EAGVAQSPRYKIIEKRQSVAFWCNPISGHATLYWYQQILGQGPKLLIQFQNNGVVDDSQLPKDRFSAERLKGVDSTLKIQPAKLEDSAVYLCASSLDKGVETQYFGPGTRLLVL.

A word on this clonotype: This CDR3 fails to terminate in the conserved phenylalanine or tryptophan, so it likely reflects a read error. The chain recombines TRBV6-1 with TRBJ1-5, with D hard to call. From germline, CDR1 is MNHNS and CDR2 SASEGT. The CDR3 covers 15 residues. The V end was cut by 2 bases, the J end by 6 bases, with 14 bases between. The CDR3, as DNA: TGTGCCAGCAGTGAAAATCCGGGGAGTGGTCAGCCCCAGCATTCT. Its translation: CASSENPGSGQPQHS.

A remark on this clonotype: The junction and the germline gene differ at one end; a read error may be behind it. The CDR3 sequence: CASSSGQGTFVIDEKLLF. For the CDR3, the DNA is TGTGCCAGCAGCTCAGGACAGGGGACATTCGTAATCGATGAAAAACTGTTATTT. This chain links TRBV11-2 with TRBJ1-4; 9 bases are shared with TRBD1. CDR3 length: 18 amino acids. Per the germline V gene, CDR1 is SGHAT and CDR2 is FQNNGV.

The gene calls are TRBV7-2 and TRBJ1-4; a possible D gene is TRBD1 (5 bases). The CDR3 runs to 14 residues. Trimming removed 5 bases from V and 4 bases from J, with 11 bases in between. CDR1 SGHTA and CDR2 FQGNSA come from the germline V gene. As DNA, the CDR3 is TGTGCCAGCAGCGCATGGGGCGTTAATGAAAAACTGTTTTTT. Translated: CASSAWGVNEKLFF.

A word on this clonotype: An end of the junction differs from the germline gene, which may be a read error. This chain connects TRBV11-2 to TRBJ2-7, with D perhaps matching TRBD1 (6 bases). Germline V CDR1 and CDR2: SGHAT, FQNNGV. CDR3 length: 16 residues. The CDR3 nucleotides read TGTGCCAGCAGCAGATCACAGGGTACATCTTCCTACGAGCACTACTTC. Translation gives CASSRSQGTSSYEHYF.

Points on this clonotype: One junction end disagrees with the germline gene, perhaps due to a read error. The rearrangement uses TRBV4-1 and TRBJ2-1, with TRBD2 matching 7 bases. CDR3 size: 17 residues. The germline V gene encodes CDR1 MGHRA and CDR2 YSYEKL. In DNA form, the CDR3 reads TGCCCCAGCAGCCAAGGGATTGGGTCGGGAGGATACAATGAGCAGTTCTTC. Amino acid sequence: CPSSQGIGSGGYNEQFF.

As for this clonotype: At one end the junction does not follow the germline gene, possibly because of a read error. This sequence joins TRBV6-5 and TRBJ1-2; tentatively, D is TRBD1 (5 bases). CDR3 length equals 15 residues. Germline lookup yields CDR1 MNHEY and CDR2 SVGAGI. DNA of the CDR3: TGTGCCAGCAATTACGGGGCAGGGTCTGACCATGGATACACCTTC. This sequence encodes CASNYGAGSDHGYTF.

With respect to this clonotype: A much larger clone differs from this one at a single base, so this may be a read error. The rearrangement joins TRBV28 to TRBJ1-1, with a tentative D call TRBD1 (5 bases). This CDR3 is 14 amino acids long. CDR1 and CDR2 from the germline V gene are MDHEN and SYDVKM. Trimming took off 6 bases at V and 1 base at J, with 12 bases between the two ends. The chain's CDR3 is CASSSRGANTEAFF. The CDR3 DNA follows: TGTGCCAGCAGCTCCCGTGGGGCGAACACTGAAGCTTTCTTT. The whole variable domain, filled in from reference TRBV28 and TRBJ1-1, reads DVKVTQSSRYLVKRTGEKVFLECVQDMDHENMFWYRQDPGLGLRLIYFSYDVKMKEKGDIPEGYSVSREKKERFSLILESASTNQTSMYLCASSSRGANTEAFFGQGTRLTVV.

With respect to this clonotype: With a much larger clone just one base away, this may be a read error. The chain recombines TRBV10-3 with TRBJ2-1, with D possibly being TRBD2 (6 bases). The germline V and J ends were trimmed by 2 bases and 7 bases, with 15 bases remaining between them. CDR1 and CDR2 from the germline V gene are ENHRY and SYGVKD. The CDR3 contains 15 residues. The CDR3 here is CAISENVGSENEQFF. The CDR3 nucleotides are TGTGCCATCAGTGAGAATGTCGGGAGCGAAAATGAGCAGTTCTTC.

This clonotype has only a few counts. The CDR3 DNA reads TGCAGTGCTAGAAAGCTAGCGGGAGGGCCCGGCACAGATACGCAGTATTTT. Translating it yields CSARKLAGGPGTDTQYF. The genes are TRBV20-1 and TRBJ2-3, with 12 bases fitting TRBD2. J lost 1 base, V lost 2 bases, and 7 bases had no gene match. The CDR3 consists of 17 residues. CDR1 is DFQATT, CDR2 SNEGSKA, per germline (reference sequence).

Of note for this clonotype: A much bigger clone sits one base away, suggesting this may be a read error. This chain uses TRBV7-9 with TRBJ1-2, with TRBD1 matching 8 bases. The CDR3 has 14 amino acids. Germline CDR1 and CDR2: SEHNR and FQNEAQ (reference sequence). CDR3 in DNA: TGTGTCAGCAGTACGACAGGGGACCTATATGGCTACACCTTC. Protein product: CVSSTTGDLYGYTF. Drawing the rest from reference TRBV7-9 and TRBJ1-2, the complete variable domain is DTGVSQNPRHKITKRGQNVTFRCDPISEHNRLYWYRQTLGQGPEFLTYFQNEAQLEKSRLLSDRFSAERPKGSFSTLEIQRTEQGDSAMYLCVSSTTGDLYGYTFGSGTRLTVV.

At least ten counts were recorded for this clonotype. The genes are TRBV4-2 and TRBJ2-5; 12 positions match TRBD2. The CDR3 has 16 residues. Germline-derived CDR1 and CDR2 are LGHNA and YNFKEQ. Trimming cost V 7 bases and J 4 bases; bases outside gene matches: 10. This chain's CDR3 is CASNTLAGGPGETQYF. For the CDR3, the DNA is TGTGCCAGCAACACCCTAGCGGGAGGGCCGGGAGAGACCCAGTACTTC.

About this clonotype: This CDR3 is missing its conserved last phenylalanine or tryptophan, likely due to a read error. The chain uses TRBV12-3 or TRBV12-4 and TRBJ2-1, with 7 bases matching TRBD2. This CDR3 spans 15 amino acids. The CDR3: CTSGSSGASYNEQFS. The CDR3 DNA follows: TGTACCAGCGGTTCCAGCGGGGCCTCCTACAATGAGCAGTTCTCC.

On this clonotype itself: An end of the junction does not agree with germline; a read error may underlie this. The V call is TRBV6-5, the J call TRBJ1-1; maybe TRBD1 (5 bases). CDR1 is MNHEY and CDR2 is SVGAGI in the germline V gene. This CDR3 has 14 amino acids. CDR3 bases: TGTGTCAGCAGCAGCCTGGGATGGGACGCCGAAGCTTTCTTT. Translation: CVSSSLGWDAEAFF.

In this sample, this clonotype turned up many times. The CDR3 reads CASSWAERGSYNEQFF. CDR3 DNA sequence: TGCGCCAGCAGCTGGGCGGAGAGGGGCTCCTACAATGAGCAGTTCTTC. The rearrangement uses TRBV5-1 and TRBJ2-1; D might be TRBD1 or TRBD2, each matching 5 bases. CDR3 length: 16 amino acids. Per germline, CDR1 SGHRS and CDR2 YFSETQ. Trimming left V 3 bases short and J 0 bases short, with 13 bases between. The entire variable domain, with the rest obtained from reference TRBV5-1 and TRBJ2-1, is as follows: KAGVTQTPRYLIKTRGQQVTLSCSPISGHRSVSWYQQTPGQGLQFLFEYFSETQRNKGNFPGRFSGRQFSNSRSEMNVSTLELGDSALYLCASSWAERGSYNEQFFGPGTRLTVL.

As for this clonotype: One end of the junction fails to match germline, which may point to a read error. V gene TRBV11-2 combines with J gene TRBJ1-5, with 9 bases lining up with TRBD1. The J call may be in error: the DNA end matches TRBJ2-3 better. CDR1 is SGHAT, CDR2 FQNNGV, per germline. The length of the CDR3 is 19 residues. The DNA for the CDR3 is TGTGCCACCAGCCTGCGGGACAGGGACAATCTATATAGCAAACAGCCCCAGTATTTT. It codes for CATSLRDRDNLYSKQPQYF.